This T cell receptor beta chain was profiled in a study of OX40 agonist ivuxolimab in advanced cancers. The wider study: Therapy given before enrollment (anti-PD-1, anti-PD-L1 or anti-CTLA-4) was allowed, and around 44% had some. Regarding the study as a whole: Expanded clones belonging to CD8+ T cells outnumbered, on average, those of CD4+.

Details on this clone: As yet, its antigen is unknown.

Libraries were prepared by immunoSEQ multiplex PCR; TCRdb keeps only in-frame clonotypes and omits some of them. Of some 87,000 clones in the sample, about 93% were seen once. The CDR3 length is 15 residues. V shed 2 bases, J shed 3 bases, and the junction held 7 bases outside the gene matches. CDR1 is SGDLS and CDR2 is YYNGEE in the germline V gene. The chain links TRBV9 to TRBJ1-2; 7 bases match TRBD1. Material: CD4+ or CD8+ T cells sorted from blood, obtained in a trial of the OX40 agonist ivuxolimab. The receptor comes from an adult with an advanced solid tumor such as melanoma, head and neck, liver or kidney cancer. This chain's CDR3 is CASSVGRQGDYGYTF. Written as DNA, the CDR3 is TGTGCCAGCAGCGTGGGTAGACAGGGCGACTATGGCTACACCTTC.